These 15 T cell receptor beta chains came from one sample sequenced in a study of cytomegalovirus exposure and HLA in healthy donors. The PCR employed 60 Vbeta primers together with 13 Jbeta primers. Sequencing was performed with immunoSEQ multiplex PCR; in TCRdb, only in-frame clones are kept and a portion is missing. The sample holds about 160,000 clones, approximately 88% seen once. Sequencing input: PBMCs. The receptors shown here come from a boy between 2 and 10 years old in good health and CMV-seronegative.

The J gene is TRBJ1-5, the V gene TRBV7-9, with 8 nucleotides matching TRBD1. V shed 1 base and J 5 bases; nucleotides not matched to a gene: 13. The CDR3 has 18 residues. Germline assignment: CDR1 SEHNR and CDR2 FQNEAQ (reference sequence). The CDR3, as DNA: TGTGCCAGCAGCTTAGGGGGTTTTAGACAGGGGCTGGATCAGCCCCAGCATTTT. Encoded protein: CASSLGGFRQGLDQPQHF.

The rearrangement links TRBV6-1 to TRBJ1-1, with D uncertain. Germline V lookup: CDR1 MNHNS, CDR2 SASEGT. The ends were cut back, 6 bases at V and 7 bases at J, with 15 bases in the middle. CDR3 size: 13 residues. The DNA for the CDR3 is TGTGCCAGCAGGAATCAGGTCTTAGGTGAAGCTTTCTTT. Amino acids: CASRNQVLGEAFF.

V usage is TRBV19 and J usage is TRBJ1-5; 10 bases are a match to TRBD1. In germline, CDR1 is LNHDA, CDR2 SQIVND (reference sequence). The CDR3 length is 15 residues. V was pared by 7 bases and J by 2 bases, with 5 bases of the junction left unmatched. The CDR3 DNA follows: TGTGCCAGTATGGGACAGGGGTTTGGCAATCAGCCCCAGCATTTT. This translates into CASMGQGFGNQPQHF.

The chain couples TRBV6-1 to TRBJ1-2; possibly TRBD1 for D (6 bases). Germline assignment: CDR1 MNHNS and CDR2 SASEGT. The V end lost 10 bases, the J end lost 4 bases, and 19 bases lay between the germline ends. The CDR3 loop spans 14 amino acids. CDR3 coding DNA: TGTGCCACCTTACCTGACGGGACATTCTATGGCTACACCTTC. Translated: CATLPDGTFYGYTF.

The chain employs TRBV18 and TRBJ1-2, with D perhaps TRBD1 (5 bases). CDR1 KGHSH and CDR2 LQKENI come from the germline V gene. Trimming removed 3 bases at V and 8 bases at J, with 19 bases between. CDR3 length equals 15 residues. The CDR3 DNA reads as TGTGCCAGCTCACCGGACGGGGGTTTGGTTTGGGGCTACACCTTC. The encoded protein is CASSPDGGLVWGYTF.

This sequence joins TRBV25-1 and TRBJ2-7; 9 nucleotides line up with TRBD2. The CDR3 has 16 amino acids. The germline V gene has CDR1 MGHDK and CDR2 SYGVNS. The V gene end was trimmed by 3 bases and the J gene end by 3 bases; junction bases not matched to a gene: 9. CDR3 sequence: CASSDQRREGRYEQYF. The CDR3 DNA follows: TGTGCCAGCAGTGACCAAAGGCGGGAGGGCCGCTACGAGCAGTACTTC.

This clone was counted a few times. CDR3 region: CASSQDWRGGALLAKNIQYF. The CDR3 region has the DNA TGCGCCAGCAGCCAAGATTGGCGCGGGGGGGCACTACTAGCCAAAAACATTCAGTACTTC. V gene TRBV4-3 combines with J gene TRBJ2-4, with 9 bases matching TRBD2. The CDR3 is 20 residues long. CDR1 is LGHNA and CDR2 is YSLEER in the germline V gene. Trimming took 0 bases from V and 0 from J; bases not matched to a gene: 12.

This chain joins TRBV5-6 and TRBJ1-2; D gene uncertain. Germline CDR1 SGHDT, CDR2 YYEEEE. The CDR3 is 17 residues long. Trimming stripped 1 base from V and 8 bases from J, with 24 bases between. The CDR3 DNA sequence: TGTGCCAGCAGCTTGTCTCCCCACCTTCAACGGTCGGGAGGCTACACCTTC. This sequence encodes CASSLSPHLQRSGGYTF.

The CDR3, as DNA: TGTGCCAGCAGCTTACGGCAGGTTGGTGGCTACACCTTC. Amino acid sequence: CASSLRQVGGYTF. The gene calls are TRBV5-6 and TRBJ1-2; D gene uncertain. The CDR3 length is 13 residues. Germline V CDR1 and CDR2: SGHDT, YYEEEE. Between the trimmed V and J ends, which lost 2 bases and 7 bases, there was a span of 12 bases.

This clone appeared a few times. The genes are TRBV21-1 and TRBJ1-2; no check of the table's D call, TRBD1, against the DNA was made. TRBV21-1 is labeled a pseudogene. The CDR3 is 15 amino acids. The CDR3 DNA follows: TGTGCCAGCACCATCGGGACAGGCTATGGTTACGGCTACACCTTC. Translated, it gives CASTIGTGYGYGYTF.

The V and J genes are TRBV29-1 and TRBJ2-7, with 10 bases fitting TRBD2. Germline V gene lookup returns CDR1 SQVTM and CDR2 ANQGSEA. There are 15 residues in the CDR3. With 5 bases clipped from V and 4 bases from J, the junction kept 11 bases outside the gene matches. The CDR3 DNA reads as TGCAGCGTTACGACTAGCGGGCGCCCTTGGTACGAGCAGTACTTC. Translating it yields CSVTTSGRPWYEQYF.

The rearrangement uses TRBV29-1 and TRBJ1-2; a possible D gene is TRBD1 (5 bases). Looked up from germline, CDR1 is SQVTM and CDR2 is ANQGSEA. The germline V and J ends were trimmed by 3 bases and 8 bases, with 13 bases remaining between them. This CDR3 contains 12 residues. CDR3 protein: CSVDRQGGGYTF. The CDR3 DNA reads TGCAGCGTTGACCGGCAGGGAGGAGGCTACACCTTC.

V gene TRBV30 combines with J gene TRBJ2-2, with 7 bases that match TRBD1. The CDR3 extends over 15 amino acids. With V trimmed by 3 bases and J by 2 bases, 6 bases remained unmatched. Germline V gene sequence: CDR1 GTSNPN, CDR2 SVGIG (reference sequence). The CDR3 is CAWSRNRGNTGELFF. The DNA for the CDR3 is TGTGCCTGGAGCCGTAACAGGGGAAACACCGGGGAGCTGTTTTTT.

This chain uses TRBV4-3 with TRBJ2-2; 9 nucleotides agree with TRBD1. V trimming: 3 bases; J trimming: 6 bases; junction bases outside the gene matches: 2. In germline, CDR1 is LGHNA, CDR2 YSLEER. The CDR3 covers 14 residues. CDR3 sequence (DNA): TGCGCCAGCAGCCACGACAGGGGGTCCGGGGAGCTGTTTTTT. This sequence encodes CASSHDRGSGELFF.

The V and J genes are TRBV4-2 and TRBJ2-3; the match to TRBD2 covers 12 bases. CDR3 length equals 18 residues. V trimming: 4 bases; J trimming: 1 base; junction bases outside the gene matches: 9. Per germline, CDR1 LGHNA and CDR2 YNFKEQ. The CDR3 sequence: CASSPTASGRERTDTQYF. In DNA form, the CDR3 reads TGTGCCAGCAGCCCAACGGCTAGCGGGAGGGAACGCACAGATACGCAGTATTTT.